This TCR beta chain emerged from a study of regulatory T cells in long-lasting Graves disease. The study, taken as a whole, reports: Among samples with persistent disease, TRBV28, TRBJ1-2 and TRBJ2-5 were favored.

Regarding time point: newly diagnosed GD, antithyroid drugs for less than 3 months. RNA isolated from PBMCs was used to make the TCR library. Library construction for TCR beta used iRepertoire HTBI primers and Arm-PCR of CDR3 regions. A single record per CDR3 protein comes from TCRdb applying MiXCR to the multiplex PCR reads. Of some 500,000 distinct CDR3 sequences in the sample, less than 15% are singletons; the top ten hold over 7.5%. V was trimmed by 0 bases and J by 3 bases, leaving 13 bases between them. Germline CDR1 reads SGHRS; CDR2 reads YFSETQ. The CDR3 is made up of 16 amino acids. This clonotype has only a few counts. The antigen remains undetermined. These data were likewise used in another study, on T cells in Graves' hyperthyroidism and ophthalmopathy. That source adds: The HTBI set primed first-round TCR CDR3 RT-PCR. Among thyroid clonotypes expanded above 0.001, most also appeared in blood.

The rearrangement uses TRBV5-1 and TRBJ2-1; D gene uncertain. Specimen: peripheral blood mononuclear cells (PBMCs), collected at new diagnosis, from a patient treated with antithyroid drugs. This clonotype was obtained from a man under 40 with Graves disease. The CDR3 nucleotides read TGCGCCAGCAGCTTGGTGCCGGGCCTGAACTACAATGAGCAGTTCTTC. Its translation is CASSLVPGLNYNEQFF.